This is a list of T cell receptor beta chains from one sample in a study of cytomegalovirus exposure and HLA in healthy donors. Data came from immunoSEQ multiplex PCR; TCRdb stores just in-frame clones and leaves some out. The sample yields about 330,000 clones, roughly nine tenths seen once. The sequenced sample was PBMCs. The receptors originated from a woman in her 30s in good health and CMV-seropositive. CDR3s include the opening cysteine and the closing phenylalanine or tryptophan. The order of the fields is V gene, J gene, clone size, D gene, CDR3 DNA, CDR3 protein. The D gene is left open where the match is weak. Only part of the rows carry a size: once, few, many, or a class if the clone is expanded.

V: TRBV30; J: TRBJ1-4; size: .; D: TRBD1; DNA: TGTGCCAGTGAACCGGGACAGGGGGCTGGAACTAATGAAAAACTGTTTTTT; CDR3: CASEPGQGAGTNEKLFF
V: TRBV6-5; J: TRBJ2-5; size: once; D: TRBD2; DNA: TGTGCCACCAAGACTAGCGGGGCTCTCCAAGAGACCCAGTACTTC; CDR3: CATKTSGALQETQYF
V: TRBV9; J: TRBJ2-5; size: .; D: .; DNA: TGTGCCAGCAGCGTAGTTGGGGGCCTGGAGACCCAGTACTTC; CDR3: CASSVVGGLETQYF
V: TRBV28; J: TRBJ2-7; size: .; D: .; DNA: TGTGCCAGCAGCTCCCGCGCGTCCTACGAGCAGTACTTC; CDR3: CASSSRASYEQYF
V: TRBV2; J: TRBJ1-5; size: .; D: TRBD1; DNA: TGTGCCAGCAGTGATTGGGACAGGGGAGATCAGCCCCAGCATTTT; CDR3: CASSDWDRGDQPQHF
V: TRBV28; J: TRBJ2-7; size: .; D: .; DNA: TGTGCCAGCAGTTTGGGGGGCGTAGTCACCTACGAGCAGTACTTC; CDR3: CASSLGGVVTYEQYF
V: TRBV29-1; J: TRBJ2-7; size: once; D: .; DNA: TGCAGCGTTGAAGAAGAAACGGGACTCCTATCCTACGAGCAGTACTTC; CDR3: CSVEEETGLLSYEQYF
V: TRBV27; J: TRBJ2-7; size: .; D: .; DNA: TGTGCCAGCAGTTTCCAGGGGGGAGTCTACGAGCAGTACTTC; CDR3: CASSFQGGVYEQYF
V: TRBV10-2; J: TRBJ2-1; size: .; D: .; DNA: TGCGCCAGCAGTGACCAAATAGCGGAGCAGTTCTTC; CDR3: CASSDQIAEQFF
V: TRBV5-6; J: TRBJ2-7; size: .; D: TRBD1; DNA: TGTGCCAGCAGCTCGGACAGGACAACCTCTCCTTTTTACGAGCAGTACTTC; CDR3: CASSSDRTTSPFYEQYF